The 25 T cell receptor beta chains reported below all come from one sample, sequenced in a study of T cell changes during pregnancy in multiple sclerosis. The method was immunoSEQ multiplex PCR; TCRdb's version includes in-frame clones alone and lacks a portion of them. This sample has some 76,000 clones, with around 90% found just once. Sequenced material: CD4+ T cells from peripheral blood mononuclear cells, taken after pregnancy. The receptors were sampled from a female donor with multiple sclerosis, enrolled in a pregnancy study.

CDR3 sequence: CASSLSRGRTEAFF. In DNA form, the CDR3 reads TGTGCCAGCAGTTTGAGCAGGGGCCGCACTGAAGCTTTCTTT. The chain couples TRBV27 to TRBJ1-1, with a weak D call TRBD1 (6 bases). The CDR3 consists of 14 residues. Deletions cut 3 bases from V and 4 bases from J, with 12 bases between. Germline-derived CDR1 and CDR2 are MNHEY and SMNVEV (reference sequence).

This clone was found a few times. V and J are TRBV19 and TRBJ2-1; 7 bases align to TRBD1. Trimming removed 5 bases from V and 0 bases from J; junction bases left unmatched: 10. The length of the CDR3 is 17 residues. Germline V CDR1 and CDR2: LNHDA, SQIVND (reference sequence). CDR3 sequence reads: CASSALGQLSSYNEQFF. The CDR3 nucleotides read TGTGCCAGTAGTGCCTTGGGACAGCTAAGCTCCTACAATGAGCAGTTCTTC.

The chain employs TRBV27 and TRBJ2-1; unclear D gene. Per germline, CDR1 MNHEY and CDR2 SMNVEV (reference sequence). Deletions cut 5 bases from V and 6 bases from J, with 17 bases between. This CDR3 region has 15 residues. The CDR3 is CASSPILGPINEQFF. The CDR3 DNA follows: TGTGCCAGCAGTCCCATCCTTGGGCCTATCAATGAGCAGTTCTTC.

In its sample, this clone was seen once. This chain uses TRBV11-3 with TRBJ2-1, with D tentatively TRBD1 (5 bases). Trimming removed 4 bases from V and 7 bases from J, with 14 bases in between. This CDR3 is built from 14 residues. Germline values: CDR1 SGHNT, CDR2 YENEEA. The CDR3 region is CASSSKGVVNEQFF. Written as DNA, the CDR3 is TGTGCCAGCAGCTCCAAAGGGGTGGTTAATGAGCAGTTCTTC.

This clone was observed once. This rearrangement joins TRBV6-6 to TRBJ2-2; the match to TRBD2 covers 7 bases. CDR1 MNHNY and CDR2 SVGAGI come from the germline V gene (reference sequence). The trim removed 6 bases at V and 6 bases at J, leaving 7 bases unmatched. This CDR3 has 14 residues. CDR3 region: CASSRTSFSGELFF. CDR3 coding DNA: TGTGCCAGCAGCCGGACTAGTTTTTCCGGGGAGCTGTTTTTT.

The rearrangement uses TRBV7-2 and TRBJ2-5; TRBD2 matches at 13 bases. Germline CDR1 is SGHTA and CDR2 is FQGNSA. The J segment lost 5 bases and the V segment lost 8 bases, leaving 8 bases of the junction unmatched. This CDR3 spans 15 amino acids. CDR3 nucleotides: TGTGCCAGCGCAGGACTAGCGGGGGTTTTCGAGACCCAGTACTTC. This encodes CASAGLAGVFETQYF.

This clone showed up just once. The gene calls are TRBV28 and TRBJ1-4; 11 bases are a match to TRBD1. Germline V lookup: CDR1 MDHEN, CDR2 SYDVKM. The CDR3 length is 16 residues. V shed 4 bases and J 8 bases; nucleotides not matched to a gene: 9. CDR3 loop: CASSSGQGQGEEKLFF. The CDR3 nucleotides are TGTGCCAGCAGTTCTGGGCAGGGACAGGGGGAGGAAAAACTGTTTTTT.

This chain uses TRBV7-2 with TRBJ2-5; TRBD2 agrees at 8 bases. With 4 bases clipped from V and 3 bases from J, the junction kept 1 base outside the gene matches. CDR3 length: 13 residues. CDR1 SGHTA and CDR2 FQGNSA come from the germline V gene. DNA of the CDR3: TGTGCCAGCAGCTGGGGACTAGAAGAGACCCAGTACTTC. Its protein product is CASSWGLEETQYF.

The V and J genes are TRBV25-1 and TRBJ1-6; no definite D call. CDR3 length equals 13 residues. Germline loops: CDR1 MGHDK, CDR2 SYGVNS. V was pared by 4 bases and J by 8 bases, with 9 bases between. In DNA, the CDR3 is TGTGCCAGCAGTGTATACAGCGATTCACCCCTCCACTTT. Protein sequence: CASSVYSDSPLHF.

The chain carries TRBV7-2 and TRBJ2-3; no definite D call. V lost 2 bases and J lost 1, with 4 bases in between. The length of the CDR3 is 13 residues. The germline CDR1 and CDR2 sequences are SGHTA and FQGNSA. This chain's CDR3 is CASSLSGTDTQYF. For the CDR3, the DNA is TGTGCCAGCAGCTTATCAGGCACAGATACGCAGTATTTT.

V and J are TRBV7-2 and TRBJ1-4, with 7 bases that match TRBD1. This CDR3 is built from 17 residues. The V and J ends lost 4 bases and 4 bases, in that order; junction bases with no gene match: 12. Germline V lookup: CDR1 SGHTA, CDR2 FQGNSA. The CDR3 coding sequence is TGTGCCAGCAGCTATCGACAGGGTTTGATGGATAATGAAAAACTGTTTTTT. Translating it yields CASSYRQGLMDNEKLFF. Drawing the rest from reference TRBV7-2 and TRBJ1-4, the complete variable domain is GAGVSQSPSNKVTEKGKDVELRCDPISGHTALYWYRQSLGQGLEFLIYFQGNSAPDKSGLPSDRFSAERTGGSVSTLTIQRTQQEDSAVYLCASSYRQGLMDNEKLFFGSGTQLSVL.

This chain connects TRBV6-5 to TRBJ2-7, with TRBD1 matching 8 bases. Germline assignment: CDR1 MNHEY and CDR2 SVGAGI. V shed 5 bases and J 3 bases; nucleotides not matched to a gene: 6. This CDR3 is 14 amino acids long. CDR3 bases: TGTGCCAGCAGTACTTCAGGACAGGGCTACGAGCAGTACTTC. The encoded protein is CASSTSGQGYEQYF.

A single count supports this clone. The chain combines TRBV11-2 with TRBJ2-3, with TRBD2 matching over 9 bases. This CDR3 is built from 15 residues. V lost 5 bases and J lost 6; bases outside the gene matches: 9. Germline-derived CDR1 and CDR2 are SGHAT and FQNNGV. DNA for the CDR3: TGTGCCAGCAGCAGAAACAGCGGGAGGAAGGATACGCAGTATTTT. It codes for CASSRNSGRKDTQYF. Full variable domain (remainder filled in from reference TRBV11-2 and TRBJ2-3): EAGVAQSPRYKIIEKRQSVAFWCNPISGHATLYWYQQILGQGPKLLIQFQNNGVVDDSQLPKDRFSAERLKGVDSTLKIQPAKLEDSAVYLCASSRNSGRKDTQYFGPGTRLTVL.

Concerning this clone itself: The junction and the germline gene differ at one end; a read error may be behind it. The rearrangement uses TRBV29-1 and TRBJ1-1; 10 bases are a match to TRBD1. This CDR3 region has 13 residues. Germline V gene lookup returns CDR1 SQVTM and CDR2 ANQGSEA. CDR3 DNA: TGCAGCGTTGAAGAAGGGACAGGGGTCTCCAAGATCTTT. This sequence encodes CSVEEGTGVSKIF.

The chain is built from TRBV6-1 and TRBJ1-3, with a weak D call TRBD1 (5 bases). The CDR3 runs 14 residues. Between the trimmed V and J ends, which lost 6 bases and 4 bases, there was a span of 13 bases. CDR1 is MNHNS, CDR2 SASEGT, per germline. The CDR3 is CASRKGQGGNTIYF. CDR3 nucleotide sequence: TGTGCCAGCAGGAAGGGGCAGGGCGGAAACACCATATATTTT.

The DNA for the CDR3 is TGTGCCAGCAGCTTAAACCCAGGGCCAGATACGCAGTATTTT. This translates into CASSLNPGPDTQYF. This chain joins TRBV7-2 and TRBJ2-3; D is possibly TRBD1 (5 bases). Germline CDR1 is SGHTA and CDR2 is FQGNSA. The CDR3 totals 14 residues. Trimming took 2 bases from V and 4 from J, leaving 10 bases between them.

The chain recombines TRBV2 with TRBJ2-5, with D possibly TRBD1 on 5 matching bases. The length of the CDR3 is 13 residues. Looked up from germline, CDR1 is SNHLY and CDR2 is FYNNEI. Trimming left V 8 bases short and J 5 bases short, with 15 bases between. The CDR3 nucleotides are TGTGCCAGCCAGGGCAGGACGGTCGAGACCCAGTACTTC. This gives the protein CASQGRTVETQYF.

The V and J genes are TRBV16 and TRBJ1-2; no clear D. V lost 0 bases, J lost 11 bases, and 10 bases lay in between. The germline V gene has CDR1 KGHSY and CDR2 FQNENV. The CDR3 totals 12 residues. CDR3 sequence: CASSQSRERYTF. CDR3 nucleotide sequence: TGTGCCAGCAGCCAATCGAGGGAGAGGTACACCTTC.

The chain has TRBV7-9 and TRBJ1-5; 8 nucleotides line up with TRBD1. Germline CDR1 and CDR2: SEHNR and FQNEAQ (reference sequence). This CDR3 has 14 residues. The ends lost 4 bases at V and 6 bases at J; junction bases unmatched: 5. CDR3 residues: CASSSTGGGQPQHF. The CDR3 DNA follows: TGTGCCAGCAGCTCCACAGGGGGAGGTCAGCCCCAGCATTTT.

This clone occurred a few times. The gene calls are TRBV6-1 and TRBJ1-1; 7 bases are shared with TRBD1. The CDR3 runs 15 residues. Germline V CDR1 and CDR2: MNHNS, SASEGT. Trimming took 5 bases from V and 4 from J; bases not matched to a gene: 10. CDR3 DNA sequence: TGTGCCAGCAGTAAGACAGGGATAGGAGGCACTGAAGCTTTCTTT. Protein product: CASSKTGIGGTEAFF.

This chain connects TRBV5-6 to TRBJ2-7; 9 nucleotides match TRBD1. The ends lost 3 bases at V and 1 base at J; junction bases unmatched: 5. This CDR3 is built from 15 residues. CDR1 SGHDT and CDR2 YYEEEE come from the germline V gene. CDR3 nucleotide sequence: TGTGCCAGCAGCTCCCTTGGGACAGGGTCCTACGAGCAGTACTTC. It translates to CASSSLGTGSYEQYF.

The chain couples TRBV7-9 to TRBJ1-5; D is perhaps TRBD1 (6 bases). CDR1 and CDR2 from the germline V gene are SEHNR and FQNEAQ (reference sequence). The CDR3 spans 14 residues. Trimming cost V 1 base and J 3 bases, with 7 bases left between them. The CDR3 loop reads CASSLGGLNQPQHF. CDR3 coding DNA: TGTGCCAGCAGCTTAGGGGGGCTCAATCAGCCCCAGCATTTT. Based on the CDR3 plus reference TRBV7-9 and TRBJ1-5, the full variable domain is DTGVSQNPRHKITKRGQNVTFRCDPISEHNRLYWYRQTLGQGPEFLTYFQNEAQLEKSRLLSDRFSAERPKGSFSTLEIQRTEQGDSAMYLCASSLGGLNQPQHFGDGTRLSIL.

This clone appeared a few times. The rearrangement joins TRBV5-1 to TRBJ1-6; the match to TRBD1 covers 9 bases. The CDR3 extends over 14 amino acids. Germline V gene data show CDR1 as SGHRS and CDR2 as YFSETQ. Trimming took 4 bases from V and 10 from J; bases not matched to a gene: 6. The CDR3 loop reads CASSPGQGGSPLHF. CDR3 nucleotides: TGCGCCAGCAGCCCGGGACAGGGTGGGTCACCCCTCCACTTT.

This clone appeared a single time. The V gene is TRBV7-9, the J gene TRBJ1-5; 10 bases align to TRBD1. Germline CDR1 is SEHNR and CDR2 is FQNEAQ (reference sequence). With V trimmed by 9 bases and J by 5 bases, 7 bases remained unmatched. There are 14 residues in the CDR3. The CDR3 spells CASPTGTGDQPQHF. As DNA, the CDR3 is TGTGCCAGTCCGACCGGGACAGGGGATCAGCCCCAGCATTTT.

V is TRBV15 and J is TRBJ2-3; 10 nucleotides align to TRBD2. This CDR3 spans 15 amino acids. The V gene end was trimmed by 5 bases and the J gene end by 6 bases; junction bases not matched to a gene: 8. Germline CDR1 LNHNV, CDR2 YYDKDF (reference sequence). Here the CDR3 reads CATSQSGRARDTQYF. CDR3 nucleotide sequence: TGTGCCACCAGCCAAAGCGGGAGGGCCAGGGATACGCAGTATTTT.